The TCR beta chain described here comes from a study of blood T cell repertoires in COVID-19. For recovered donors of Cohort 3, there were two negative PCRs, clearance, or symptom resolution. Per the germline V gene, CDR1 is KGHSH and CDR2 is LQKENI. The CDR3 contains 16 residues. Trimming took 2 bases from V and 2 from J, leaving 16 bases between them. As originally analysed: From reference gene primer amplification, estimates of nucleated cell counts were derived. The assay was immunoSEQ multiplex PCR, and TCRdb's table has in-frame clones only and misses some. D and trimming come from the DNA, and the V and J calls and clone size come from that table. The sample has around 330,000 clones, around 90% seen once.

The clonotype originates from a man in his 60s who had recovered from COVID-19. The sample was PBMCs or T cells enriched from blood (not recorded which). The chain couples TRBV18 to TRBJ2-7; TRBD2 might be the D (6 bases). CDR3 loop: CASSPVPEGITYEQYF. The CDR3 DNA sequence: TGTGCCAGCTCACCAGTTCCGGAGGGGATCACCTACGAGCAGTACTTC.